One and the same sample provided the 26 T cell receptor beta chains below, sequenced in a study of vaccination effects on CD4 cells after COVID-19. What these receptors recognize is not known. Expansion with viral peptide pools was applied to antigen-specific CD4+ T cells by the ViraFEST assay prior to sequencing. Upon completion of about eleven days in culture, CD4+ T cells were isolated. All study participants received two doses of BNT162b2 or mRNA-1273 vaccine. Assay: immunoSEQ multiplex PCR; the TCRdb copy retains only in-frame clones and omits some. This table has under 35,000 clones, 55% to 85% appearing once. The material sequenced was CD4+ T cells from PBMCs cultured with HCoV-NL63 spike peptides, taken after COVID-19 vaccination. These TCRs come from a human donor who received a COVID-19 vaccine.

The chain recombines TRBV18 with TRBJ1-2; D may be TRBD1 (5 bases). V lost 1 base and J lost 0, with 12 bases in between. This CDR3 comprises 16 residues. Germline CDR1 is KGHSH and CDR2 is LQKENI. Here the CDR3 reads CASSPQQDSANYGYTF. CDR3 nucleotide sequence: TGTGCCAGCTCACCACAACAGGATTCAGCTAACTATGGCTACACCTTC.

J is TRBJ2-1 and V is TRBV6-6; TRBD1 agrees at 10 bases. V trimming: 2 bases; J trimming: 7 bases; junction bases outside the gene matches: 5. CDR3 length equals 15 residues. The germline V gene has CDR1 MNHNY and CDR2 SVGAGI (reference sequence). CDR3 sequence: CASSYAGQGMNEQFF. The CDR3 bases are TGTGCCAGCAGTTACGCGGGACAGGGGATGAATGAGCAGTTCTTC.

The gene calls are TRBV3-1 (or the pseudogene TRBV3-2) and TRBJ1-6; D is uncertain. The germline V gene has CDR1 LGHDT and CDR2 YNNKEL (reference sequence). The CDR3 loop spans 13 amino acids. V was clipped by 0 bases and J by 8 bases, with 5 bases between them. Written as DNA, the CDR3 is TGTGCCAGCAGCCAAGAGCTCCATTCACCCCTCCACTTT. This sequence encodes CASSQELHSPLHF.

The chain is built from TRBV7-9 and TRBJ2-7; D remains unclear. Germline V CDR1 and CDR2: SEHNR, FQNEAQ (reference sequence). The CDR3 consists of 14 residues. Trimming removed 1 base at V and 1 base at J, with 8 bases between. The CDR3 region is CASSLDTKSYEQYF. The CDR3 DNA reads TGTGCCAGCAGCTTAGATACAAAGTCCTACGAGCAGTACTTC.

CDR3 residues: CASSPTGTGGRETQYF. CDR3 bases: TGTGCCAGCAGCCCCACCGGGACAGGGGGCCGCGAGACCCAGTACTTC. The rearrangement links TRBV5-5 to TRBJ2-5; TRBD1 matches at 12 bases. V was pared by 4 bases and J by 5 bases, with 9 bases of the junction left unmatched. CDR3 length equals 16 residues. The V gene's germline CDR1 is SGHKS and CDR2 YYEKEE (reference sequence).

The V gene is TRBV1, the J gene TRBJ1-1; TRBD1 is the table's D call and was not checked against the DNA. TRBV1 is deemed a pseudogene. The CDR3 is 16 amino acids. CDR3 sequence: CTSSQGLGQTNTEAFF. The CDR3 DNA reads TGCACCAGCAGCCAAGGACTGGGACAGACGAACACTGAAGCTTTCTTT.

The rearrangement uses TRBV27 and TRBJ2-3, with D unresolved. Trimming stripped 0 bases from V and 8 bases from J, with 15 bases between. CDR3 length: 15 amino acids. The germline V gene has CDR1 MNHEY and CDR2 SMNVEV (reference sequence). The CDR3 DNA reads as TGTGCCAGCAGTTTATCCCGGCCAGTAGCTAGTACGCAGTATTTT. It translates to CASSLSRPVASTQYF.

This chain links TRBV6-6 with TRBJ1-1; the D is unclear. This CDR3 region has 12 residues. V was pared by 4 bases and J by 1 base, with 4 bases between. Germline loops: CDR1 MNHNY, CDR2 SVGAGI (reference sequence). The CDR3 protein is CASSLENTEAFF. In DNA form, the CDR3 reads TGTGCCAGCAGTTTGGAGAACACTGAAGCTTTCTTT.

The chain employs TRBV5-4 and TRBJ2-3; TRBD2 matches 15 bases. CDR3 length: 16 amino acids. J gave up 1 base and V 4 bases, and 1 base lay outside the gene matches. Germline V gene sequence: CDR1 SGHNT, CDR2 YYREEE (reference sequence). CDR3 coding DNA: TGTGCCAGCAGCCGGACTAGCGGGGGGGGCACAGATACGCAGTATTTT. It is translated as CASSRTSGGGTDTQYF.

This clone was found once. CDR3 protein: CASSYRASQYNSPLHF. The CDR3 coding sequence is TGTGCCAGCAGTTACAGGGCCAGTCAGTATAATTCACCCCTCCACTTT. The chain has TRBV6-5 and TRBJ1-6; D is ambiguous. The germline V and J ends were trimmed by 2 bases and 4 bases, with 12 bases remaining between them. CDR1 and CDR2 (germline): MNHEY, SVGAGI. The CDR3 loop spans 16 amino acids.

The V gene is TRBV13, the J gene TRBJ2-7, with D possibly TRBD1 on 6 matching bases. The V gene's germline CDR1 is PRHDT and CDR2 FYEKMQ (reference sequence). This CDR3 contains 16 residues. V was pared by 1 base and J by 4 bases, with 17 bases between. In DNA, the CDR3 is TGTGCCAGCAGCTTAGCATGGGGGCAGGGTTCGTACGAGCAGTACTTC. It yields the protein CASSLAWGQGSYEQYF.

This clone has only a few counts. CDR3 amino acids: CASSQGPSAGELFF. The CDR3 DNA reads TGTGCCAGCAGCCAGGGACCGAGCGCCGGGGAGCTGTTTTTT. The chain links TRBV4-2 to TRBJ2-2; D is possibly TRBD1 or TRBD2 (5 bases each). The CDR3 totals 14 residues. CDR1 is LGHNA and CDR2 is YNFKEQ in the germline V gene. Trimming left V 3 bases short and J 6 bases short, with 11 bases between.

This sequence joins TRBV27 and TRBJ2-7; 9 bases map to TRBD2. J gave up 6 bases and V 2 bases, and 5 bases lay outside the gene matches. This CDR3 contains 14 residues. Germline values: CDR1 MNHEY, CDR2 SMNVEV (reference sequence). CDR3 loop: CASSLGFSGGEQYF. The CDR3 region has the DNA TGTGCCAGCAGTTTAGGCTTTAGCGGGGGCGAGCAGTACTTC.

The chain employs TRBV6-5 and TRBJ2-7; D not resolved. There are 12 residues in the CDR3. V was trimmed by 6 bases and J by 0 bases, leaving 6 bases between them. Germline loops: CDR1 MNHEY, CDR2 SVGAGI. CDR3 DNA sequence: TGTGCCAGCAGACAGAGCTCCTACGAGCAGTACTTC. It translates to CASRQSSYEQYF.

This rearrangement joins TRBV27 to TRBJ2-7, with a tentative D call TRBD2 (5 bases). There are 15 residues in the CDR3. Germline V gene lookup returns CDR1 MNHEY and CDR2 SMNVEV (reference sequence). Trimming left V 3 bases short and J 0 bases short, with 12 bases between. The CDR3 nucleotides read TGTGCCAGCAGTTTGAGGGCCCAATCCTCCTACGAGCAGTACTTC. Translating it yields CASSLRAQSSYEQYF.

The chain is built from TRBV21-1 and TRBJ1-6; TRBD1 is taken as the D call from the table, unchecked against the DNA. TRBV21-1 is flagged as a pseudogene. This CDR3 region has 18 residues. The CDR3 region is CAGITGAKEGSYNSPLHF. In DNA, the CDR3 is TGTGCCGGGATTACAGGGGCCAAGGAGGGCTCCTATAATTCACCCCTCCACTTT.

Notes on this clone: Within the sample, other DNA sequences also encode this same CDR3. This chain joins TRBV2 and TRBJ1-2, with 7 bases identical to TRBD1. This CDR3 is built from 12 residues. Losses at the gene ends were 2 bases for V and 8 bases for J; bases not matched to a gene: 2. The germline V gene has CDR1 SNHLY and CDR2 FYNNEI. The CDR3 loop is CASSEIGGGYTF. Here the CDR3 DNA reads TGTGCCAGCAGTGAAATAGGGGGCGGCTACACCTTC.

The V and J genes are TRBV25-1 and TRBJ2-1; 10 bases align to TRBD2. This CDR3 is built from 16 residues. Germline CDR1 is MGHDK and CDR2 is SYGVNS. V shed 0 bases, J shed 5 bases, and the junction held 4 bases outside the gene matches. DNA of the CDR3: TGTGCCAGCAGTGAATATCTTACTAGCGGGAACAATGAGCAGTTCTTC. This encodes CASSEYLTSGNNEQFF.

CDR3 nucleotide sequence: TGCAGCGCTAGTGGACACAGGGATGGCTACACCTTC. This translates into CSASGHRDGYTF. The chain links TRBV29-1 to TRBJ1-2; the D gene is possibly TRBD1 (6 bases). With 7 bases removed from V and 6 bases from J, the gap between germline ends came to 15 bases. Germline V gives CDR1 SQVTM, CDR2 ANQGSEA. There are 12 residues in the CDR3. The full variable domain, with the rest looked up from reference TRBV29-1 and TRBJ1-2, is SAVISQKPSRDICQRGTSLTIQCQVDSQVTMMFWYRQQPGQSLTLIATANQGSEATYESGFVIDKFPISRPNLTFSTLTVSNMSPEDSSIYLCSASGHRDGYTFGSGTRLTVV.

This chain uses TRBV4-1 with TRBJ2-6; weak D call: TRBD2 (5 bases). This CDR3 has 17 residues. V was cut by 0 bases and J by 0 bases, with 9 bases left in between. CDR1 is MGHRA, CDR2 YSYEKL, per germline. The CDR3 protein is CASSQDFGGSGANVLTF. The DNA for the CDR3 is TGCGCCAGCAGCCAAGATTTCGGAGGCTCTGGGGCCAACGTCCTGACTTTC.

V and J are TRBV5-1 and TRBJ2-1; D unclear. This CDR3 spans 13 amino acids. Trimming left V 2 bases short and J 4 bases short, with 7 bases between. CDR1 SGHRS and CDR2 YFSETQ come from the germline V gene. This CDR3 is CASSFNSYNEQFF. DNA for the CDR3: TGCGCCAGCAGCTTTAACAGTTACAATGAGCAGTTCTTC.

This clone was observed a few times. V and J are TRBV5-6 and TRBJ1-2; 10 nucleotides line up with TRBD1. CDR1 is SGHDT and CDR2 is YYEEEE in the germline V gene. The junction had 3 bases not matched to a gene; V was cut back by 4 bases and J by 3 bases. This CDR3 region has 14 residues. The CDR3 sequence: CASSDRGLDYGYTF. In DNA form, the CDR3 reads TGTGCCAGCAGCGACAGGGGGCTTGACTATGGCTACACCTTC.

There are a few counts of this clone. V is TRBV18 and J is TRBJ1-6, with D maybe TRBD1 (5 bases). Germline-derived CDR1 and CDR2 are KGHSH and LQKENI. The CDR3 runs 18 residues. Trimming removed 3 bases from V and 4 bases from J, with 19 bases in between. CDR3 loop: CASSPSSGGVRYNSPLHF. Written as DNA, the CDR3 is TGTGCCAGCTCACCCTCAAGTGGGGGAGTAAGGTATAATTCACCCCTCCACTTT.

The V call is TRBV20-1, the J call TRBJ2-1, with D unresolved. This CDR3 has 9 residues. CDR1 and CDR2 (germline): DFQATT, SNEGSKA (reference sequence). With 3 bases removed from V and 12 bases from J, the gap between germline ends came to 6 bases. For the CDR3, the DNA is TGCAGTGCTAGTCCCGGGCAGTTCTTC. Residues: CSASPGQFF.

This chain links TRBV6-2 or TRBV6-3 with TRBJ1-5; TRBD1 might be the D (5 bases). The germline V and J ends were trimmed by 6 bases and 7 bases, with 16 bases remaining between them. CDR3 length: 14 amino acids. Germline V gives CDR1 MNHEY, CDR2 SVGEGT. The CDR3 DNA is TGTGCCAGCAGCCGGGGGACTATTGGCCAGCCCCAGCATTTT. It specifies CASSRGTIGQPQHF.

This chain joins TRBV10-3 and TRBJ1-1; a possible D gene is TRBD1 (5 bases). This CDR3 is 12 amino acids long. Trimming cost V 10 bases and J 4 bases, with 13 bases left between them. Germline V gene data show CDR1 as ENHRY and CDR2 as SYGVKD. The CDR3 DNA follows: TGTGCCACCGGGGGGGGTGGCACTGAAGCTTTCTTT. It encodes CATGGGGTEAFF.